This T cell receptor (beta chain) came from a study of blood T cell repertoires in COVID-19. Study-level information: COVID-19 samples, acute and convalescent, were from the United States, Italy and Spain.

In terms of age and location, participants ranged from about 18 to 89 years and lived in about 25 US areas. Germline V lookup: CDR1 GTSNPN, CDR2 SVGIG (reference sequence). V dropped 3 bases and J dropped 6; count of bases not matched to a gene: 9. The CDR3 loop spans 15 amino acids. As handled by the study authors: For nucleated cells, counts were estimated from reference gene primer amplification. This table comes from immunoSEQ multiplex PCR, and its TCRdb copy is limited to in-frame clones, with some not included. V and J calls and clone size are those listed in that table; D and trimming were worked out from the DNA. The sample carries more than 200,000 clones, 75% to 90% recorded once.

The chain has TRBV30 and TRBJ1-5; TRBD1 matches 9 bases. The sequencing sample was made of PBMCs or T cells enriched from blood (not recorded which). The TCR originated in a woman in her twenties or thirties who had recovered from COVID-19. As DNA, the CDR3 is TGTGCCTGGAGCCCTTTAGGACAGGGGAGTCAGCCCCAGCATTTT. As protein: CAWSPLGQGSQPQHF.